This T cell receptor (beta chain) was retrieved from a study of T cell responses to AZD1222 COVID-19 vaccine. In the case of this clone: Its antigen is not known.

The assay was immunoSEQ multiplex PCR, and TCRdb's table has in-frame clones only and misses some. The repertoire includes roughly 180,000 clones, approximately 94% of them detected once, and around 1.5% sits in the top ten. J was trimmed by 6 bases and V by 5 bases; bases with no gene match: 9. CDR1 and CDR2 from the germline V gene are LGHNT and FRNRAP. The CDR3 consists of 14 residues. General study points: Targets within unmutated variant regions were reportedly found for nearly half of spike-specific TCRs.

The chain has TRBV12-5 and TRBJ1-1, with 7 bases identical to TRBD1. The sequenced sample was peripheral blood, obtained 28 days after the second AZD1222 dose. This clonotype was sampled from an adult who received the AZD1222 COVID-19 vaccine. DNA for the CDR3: TGTGCTAGTGGTCTTTTACAAACAGGGGCTGAAGCTTTCTTT. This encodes CASGLLQTGAEAFF.